One and the same sample provided the 28 T cell receptor beta chains below, sequenced in a study of graft-versus-host responses after intestinal transplantation. Profiling relied on immunoSEQ multiplex PCR, and the TCRdb table lists in-frame clones only, not all of them. The table records some 100,000 clones, just over 90% of them present only once. Their cognate antigens are unknown. Sequences were derived from unstimulated CD8+ T cells sorted from spleen or lymph node cells, sampled before intestinal transplant. The source of these receptors is a human donor who received an intestinal transplant.

The rearrangement uses TRBV2 and TRBJ2-7; 9 bases match TRBD1. The CDR3 consists of 14 residues. V lost 9 bases, J lost 6 bases, and 12 bases stayed unmatched. Germline V gives CDR1 SNHLY, CDR2 FYNNEI. CDR3 coding DNA: TGTGCCAGTCGGACAGCGGGACAGGGTGCCGAGCAGTACTTC. Translation gives CASRTAGQGAEQYF.

About this clone itself: A read error may account for a junction end that differs from germline. The chain joins TRBV14 to TRBJ2-7; D gene unclear. Germline CDR1 and CDR2: SGHDN and FVKESK. The CDR3 spans 12 residues. CDR3 protein: CASSQVSSEQYF. DNA of the CDR3: TGTGCCAGCAGCCAAGTTTCCTCCGAGCAGTACTTC.

V gene TRBV5-1 combines with J gene TRBJ2-1; the D is unclear. The CDR3 is made up of 13 amino acids. The V end lost 5 bases, the J end lost 3 bases, and 9 bases lay between the germline ends. The germline V gene encodes CDR1 SGHRS and CDR2 YFSETQ. The CDR3 sequence: CASSREHYNEQFF. CDR3 DNA: TGCGCCAGCAGTCGTGAACACTACAATGAGCAGTTCTTC.

The chain is built from TRBV6-1 and TRBJ2-2; 11 bases fit TRBD1. The V and J ends lost 8 bases and 3 bases, in that order; junction bases with no gene match: 2. Germline V gene lookup returns CDR1 MNHNS and CDR2 SASEGT. There are 14 residues in the CDR3. CDR3 sequence: CASRTGGDTGELFF. DNA for the CDR3: TGTGCCAGCCGGACAGGGGGCGACACCGGGGAGCTGTTTTTT.

The rearrangement links TRBV7-6 to TRBJ1-2; maybe TRBD1 (6 bases). Trimming stripped 5 bases from V and 4 bases from J, with 8 bases between. The CDR3 consists of 12 residues. CDR1 SGHVS and CDR2 FNYEAQ come from the germline V gene. As DNA, the CDR3 is TGTGCCAGCAGCCTGACAGGCTATGGCTACACCTTC. Its protein is CASSLTGYGYTF.

The chain employs TRBV28 and TRBJ1-4, with D tentatively TRBD1 (6 bases). Trimming took 2 bases from V and 1 from J, leaving 14 bases between them. Germline V gene data show CDR1 as MDHEN and CDR2 as SYDVKM. The CDR3 runs to 17 residues. The DNA for the CDR3 is TGTGCCAGCAGTTTACTCTGGGGGGGCGGAACTAATGAAAAACTGTTTTTT. Amino acids: CASSLLWGGGTNEKLFF.

The chain employs TRBV19 and TRBJ2-5, with D hard to call. The J call is uncertain, as TRBJ2-7 better fits the DNA end. The germline gives CDR1 LNHDA, CDR2 SQIVND (reference sequence). The length of the CDR3 is 14 residues. The CDR3 loop reads CASSASASSYEQYF. The CDR3 region has the DNA TGTGCCAGTAGTGCCTCTGCGTCCTCCTACGAGCAGTACTTC.

This rearrangement joins TRBV6-5 to TRBJ2-3; D remains unclear. The CDR3 length is 14 residues. The V gene lost 10 bases and the J gene lost 2 bases, with 16 bases spanning the gap. Germline-derived CDR1 and CDR2 are MNHEY and SVGAGI. This CDR3 is CATQQWEITDTQYF. CDR3 DNA: TGTGCCACCCAACAGTGGGAAATCACAGATACGCAGTATTTT.

The chain is built from TRBV4-1 and TRBJ2-7, with a weak D call TRBD2 (6 bases). Trimming took off 4 bases at V and 0 bases at J, with 19 bases between the two ends. The CDR3 runs 17 residues. Germline V gene lookup returns CDR1 MGHRA and CDR2 YSYEKL. DNA of the CDR3: TGCGCCAGCAGCCGACCTTTAAGGGGCGGGACCTCCTACGAGCAGTACTTC. Amino acids: CASSRPLRGGTSYEQYF.

The chain has TRBV4-1 and TRBJ2-3; 8 bases map to TRBD1. The junction had 10 bases not matched to a gene; V was cut back by 0 bases and J by 2 bases. CDR1 and CDR2 (germline): MGHRA, YSYEKL. The CDR3 contains 18 residues. The CDR3 protein is CASSQDRGDRMYTDTQYF. The CDR3, as DNA: TGCGCCAGCAGCCAAGACAGGGGGGACAGGATGTACACAGATACGCAGTATTTT.

The CDR3 DNA sequence: TGCGCCAGCAGTGTTATGGCTCTCGGGGATACGCAGTATTTT. Its protein is CASSVMALGDTQYF. V gene TRBV10-2 combines with J gene TRBJ2-3; no clear D gene. The V end was cut by 4 bases, the J end by 6 bases, with 14 bases between. From germline, CDR1 is WSHSY and CDR2 SAAADI. CDR3 size: 14 residues.

The chain combines TRBV18 with TRBJ2-1; 7 bases are a match to TRBD1. J was trimmed by 0 bases and V by 3 bases; bases with no gene match: 5. Germline V gene lookup returns CDR1 KGHSH and CDR2 LQKENI. The CDR3 is 16 amino acids. The CDR3 DNA reads TGTGCCAGCTCACCGGGACAGAAATCCTCCTACAATGAGCAGTTCTTC. Its protein product is CASSPGQKSSYNEQFF.

The gene calls are TRBV6-5 and TRBJ2-2; D remains ambiguous. Germline V gene data show CDR1 as MNHEY and CDR2 as SVGAGI. Trimming removed 7 bases from V and 5 bases from J, with 8 bases in between. This CDR3 comprises 12 residues. The CDR3 sequence: CASTVLTGELFF. In nucleotides, the CDR3 is TGTGCCAGCACCGTTCTTACCGGGGAGCTGTTTTTT.

This chain uses TRBV4-1 with TRBJ2-2; D unclear. Germline V gives CDR1 MGHRA, CDR2 YSYEKL. The CDR3 consists of 15 residues. Trimming took 7 bases from V and 3 from J, leaving 15 bases between them. The CDR3, as DNA: TGCGCCAGCACCCCAGGTGACTTGGACACCGGGGAGCTGTTTTTT. The encoded protein is CASTPGDLDTGELFF.

The V call is TRBV10-3, the J call TRBJ2-4; TRBD1 matches at 8 bases. Germline lookup yields CDR1 ENHRY and CDR2 SYGVKD. The CDR3 is made up of 15 amino acids. The J segment lost 7 bases and the V segment lost 3 bases, leaving 8 bases of the junction unmatched. The CDR3 protein is CAISDSDREMNIQYF. The CDR3 nucleotides are TGTGCCATCAGTGACTCGGACAGGGAAATGAACATTCAGTACTTC.

V usage is TRBV28 and J usage is TRBJ1-2; TRBD1 might be the D (5 bases). This CDR3 is 15 amino acids long. CDR1 and CDR2 (germline): MDHEN, SYDVKM. The V and J ends lost 6 bases and 3 bases respectively, with 17 bases between them. The CDR3 protein is CASSFDRDSYYGYTF. Written as DNA, the CDR3 is TGTGCCAGCAGCTTCGACCGGGACTCTTACTATGGCTACACCTTC.

The chain has TRBV10-3 and TRBJ2-1; TRBD1 might be the D (6 bases). Germline values: CDR1 ENHRY, CDR2 SYGVKD. The germline V and J ends were trimmed by 0 bases and 8 bases, with 17 bases remaining between them. This CDR3 is built from 16 residues. The CDR3 region has the DNA TGTGCCATCAGTGAGTCCGCGGGTCTTTCAGGGGATGAGCAGTTCTTC. As protein: CAISESAGLSGDEQFF.

V gene TRBV28 combines with J gene TRBJ2-7; D not resolved. V lost 5 bases to trimming and J lost 0 bases, with 11 bases between them. Germline lookup yields CDR1 MDHEN and CDR2 SYDVKM. This CDR3 region has 14 residues. The chain's CDR3 is CASSGGLVSYEQYF. CDR3 nucleotide sequence: TGTGCCAGCAGTGGTGGGTTAGTCTCCTACGAGCAGTACTTC.

The chain employs TRBV27 and TRBJ2-7; tentatively, D is TRBD1 (6 bases). Per the germline V gene, CDR1 is MNHEY and CDR2 is SMNVEV (reference sequence). CDR3 length equals 16 residues. V lost 5 bases, J lost 0 bases, and 17 bases lay in between. CDR3 sequence: CASSDYRTAHSYEQYF. The CDR3, as DNA: TGTGCCAGCAGTGACTACCGGACAGCTCACTCCTACGAGCAGTACTTC.

The chain joins TRBV25-1 to TRBJ2-2; 12 bases map to TRBD1. Germline V CDR1 and CDR2: MGHDK, SYGVNS. The CDR3 consists of 18 residues. Germline trimming cut 3 bases from V and 7 bases from J; bases unmatched to any gene: 12. CDR3 nucleotide sequence: TGTGCCAGCAGTGACGGAGGGACAGGGGGCGGTATTAGCGGGGAGCTGTTTTTT. Translated: CASSDGGTGGGISGELFF.

The rearrangement uses TRBV7-6 and TRBJ2-7; D uncertain. Germline-derived CDR1 and CDR2 are SGHVS and FNYEAQ. Trimming shortened V by 1 base and J by 4 bases, and 14 bases separated the two germline ends. The CDR3 loop spans 15 amino acids. CDR3 nucleotide sequence: TGTGCCAGCAGCTTAGAGTATGGCCCGGCGTACGAGCAGTACTTC. Translating it yields CASSLEYGPAYEQYF.

V and J are TRBV4-1 and TRBJ1-2; D is unresolved. The CDR3 length is 15 residues. Germline values: CDR1 MGHRA, CDR2 YSYEKL. Trimming took off 3 bases at V and 1 base at J, with 12 bases between the two ends. CDR3 sequence: CASSHPNAVNYGYTF. CDR3 sequence (DNA): TGCGCCAGCAGCCACCCCAACGCCGTTAACTATGGCTACACCTTC.

This clone was seen just once. The rearrangement links TRBV11-2 to TRBJ1-5, with 11 positions matching TRBD1. The CDR3 spans 17 residues. After removal of 4 bases from V and 4 bases from J, the junction contained 9 bases not matched to a gene. The germline V gene has CDR1 SGHAT and CDR2 FQNNGV. The DNA of the CDR3 is TGTGCCAGCAGCTCCGGGGGGACAGGGGGTGAAAATCAGCCCCAGCATTTT. It yields the protein CASSSGGTGGENQPQHF.

This clone was seen just once. The genes are TRBV5-4 and TRBJ2-7; D not resolved. From germline, CDR1 is SGHNT and CDR2 YYREEE (reference sequence). V was clipped by 0 bases and J by 4 bases, with 8 bases between them. The CDR3 has 13 amino acids. The CDR3 DNA is TGTGCCAGCAGCTTGGATCGGTATTACGAGCAGTACTTC. Translating it yields CASSLDRYYEQYF.

The V gene is TRBV5-6, the J gene TRBJ2-3, with D perhaps matching TRBD2 (6 bases). V gave up 5 bases and J gave up 2 bases, with 12 bases separating them. Germline CDR1 SGHDT, CDR2 YYEEEE. The CDR3 spans 14 residues. Here the CDR3 reads CASSEGTLTDTQYF. The CDR3 coding sequence is TGTGCCAGCAGTGAAGGGACTCTCACAGATACGCAGTATTTT.

The chain is built from TRBV7-9 and TRBJ1-5, with 7 nucleotides matching TRBD1. J gave up 7 bases and V 5 bases, and 8 bases lay outside the gene matches. CDR3 length: 14 amino acids. The germline V gene encodes CDR1 SEHNR and CDR2 FQNEAQ (reference sequence). As DNA, the CDR3 is TGTGCCAGCAGCCTAGACAGGGACGGACAGCCCCAGCATTTT. Protein sequence: CASSLDRDGQPQHF.

The CDR3 coding sequence is TGTGCCAGCAGCCTATCCTCGGGGGCGCGGGAGACCCAGTACTTC. Its protein product is CASSLSSGARETQYF. This chain links TRBV6-6 with TRBJ2-5; the D gene could be TRBD1 or TRBD2 (6 bases each). Between the trimmed V and J ends, which lost 6 bases and 5 bases, there was a span of 19 bases. The CDR3 has 15 amino acids. The germline V gene encodes CDR1 MNHNY and CDR2 SVGAGI (reference sequence).

The chain recombines TRBV5-1 with TRBJ2-3, with D unclear. V was clipped by 5 bases and J by 0 bases, with 19 bases between them. The germline V gene has CDR1 SGHRS and CDR2 YFSETQ. There are 17 residues in the CDR3. The CDR3 here is CASSLPTLEFSTDTQYF. The CDR3 bases are TGCGCCAGCAGTTTGCCCACGTTAGAATTTAGCACAGATACGCAGTATTTT.